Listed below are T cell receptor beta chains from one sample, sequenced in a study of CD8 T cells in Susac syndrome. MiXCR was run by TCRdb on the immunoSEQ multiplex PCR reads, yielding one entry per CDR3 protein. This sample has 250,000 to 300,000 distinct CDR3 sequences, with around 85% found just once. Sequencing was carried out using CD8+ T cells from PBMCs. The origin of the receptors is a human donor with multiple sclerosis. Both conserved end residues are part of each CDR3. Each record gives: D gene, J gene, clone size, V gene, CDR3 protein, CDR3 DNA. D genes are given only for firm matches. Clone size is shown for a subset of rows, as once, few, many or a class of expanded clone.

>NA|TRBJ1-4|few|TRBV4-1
CASSQEPAGGEKLFF
TGCGCCAGCAGCCAAGAGCCCGCCGGTGGTGAAAAACTGTTTTTT
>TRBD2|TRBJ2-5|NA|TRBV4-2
CASSQPGGLAEETQYF
TGTGCCAGCAGCCAACCCGGAGGACTAGCCGAAGAGACCCAGTACTTC
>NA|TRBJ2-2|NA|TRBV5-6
CASTFKGRTGELFF
TGTGCCAGCACGTTTAAGGGCCGGACCGGGGAGCTGTTTTTT
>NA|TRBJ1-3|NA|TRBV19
CASSIGRSGNTIYF
TGTGCCAGTAGTATCGGGCGCTCTGGAAACACCATATATTTT
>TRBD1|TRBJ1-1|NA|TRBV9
CASSAQGARNTEAFF
TGTGCCAGCAGCGCACAGGGGGCACGGAACACTGAAGCTTTCTTT
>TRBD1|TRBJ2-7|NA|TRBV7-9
CASSLPIGQGTTEQYF
TGTGCCAGCAGCTTACCCATTGGACAGGGGACGACCGAGCAGTACTTC
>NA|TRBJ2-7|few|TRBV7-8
CASSSRGEQYF
TGTGCCAGCAGTTCGAGGGGCGAGCAGTACTTC
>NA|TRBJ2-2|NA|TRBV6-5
CASSYGAYTGELFF
TGTGCCAGCAGTTACGGGGCTTACACCGGGGAGCTGTTTTTT
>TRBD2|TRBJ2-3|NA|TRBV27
CASSSLAGGPRDTQYF
TGTGCCAGCAGTTCCTTAGCGGGAGGGCCGAGAGATACGCAGTATTTT
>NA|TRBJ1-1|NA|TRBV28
CASQTVLATEAFF
TGTGCCAGCCAAACGGTATTGGCCACTGAAGCTTTCTTT
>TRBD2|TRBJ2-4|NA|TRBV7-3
CASSPAKSGTSGRATKNIQYF
TGTGCCAGCAGCCCCGCGAAGTCCGGGACTAGCGGGAGGGCCACCAAAAACATTCAGTACTTC
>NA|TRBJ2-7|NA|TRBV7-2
CASSLLVGGGDEQYF
TGTGCCAGCAGCTTACTCGTGGGCGGAGGAGACGAGCAGTACTTC
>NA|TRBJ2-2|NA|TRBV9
CASSLGAANTGELFF
TGTGCCAGCAGCCTGGGGGCGGCGAACACCGGGGAGCTGTTTTTT
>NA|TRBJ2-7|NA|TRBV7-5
CISDELAPSSYEQYF
TGTATCTCTGATGAACTAGCTCCGAGCTCCTACGAGCAGTACTTC
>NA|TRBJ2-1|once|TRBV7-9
CASSNLLGEQFF
TGTGCCAGCAGTAACTTACTTGGTGAGCAGTTCTTC
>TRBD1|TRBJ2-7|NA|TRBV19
CASSPGTVSYEQYF
TGTGCCAGTAGTCCTGGGACAGTCTCCTACGAGCAGTACTTC
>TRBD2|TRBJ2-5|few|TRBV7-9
CASSPGTSGYQETQYF
TGTGCCAGCAGCCCGGGGACTAGCGGGTACCAAGAGACCCAGTACTTC
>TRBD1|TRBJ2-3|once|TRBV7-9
CASTLPTGGGTDTQYF
TGTGCCAGCACCTTACCCACAGGGGGCGGCACAGATACGCAGTATTTT
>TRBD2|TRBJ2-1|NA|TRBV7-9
CASSWEGSSYNEQFF
TGTGCCAGCAGTTGGGAGGGGAGCTCCTACAATGAGCAGTTCTTC
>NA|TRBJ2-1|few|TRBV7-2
CASSTVLRPGAEQFF
TGTGCCAGCAGTACCGTCTTGCGGCCGGGTGCGGAGCAGTTCTTC
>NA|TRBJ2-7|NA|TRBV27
CASSLSGLIYEQYF
TGTGCCAGCAGTTTATCCGGCCTTATCTACGAGCAGTACTTC
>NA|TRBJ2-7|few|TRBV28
CASSPGPNEQYF
TGTGCCAGCAGTCCTGGTCCGAACGAGCAGTACTTC
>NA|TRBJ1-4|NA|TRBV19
CASSILTGPANEKLFF
TGTGCCAGTAGTATATTGACAGGTCCGGCTAATGAAAAACTGTTTTTT
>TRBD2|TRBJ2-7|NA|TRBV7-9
CASSPAGASYEQYF
TGTGCCAGCAGCCCAGCGGGAGCCTCCTACGAGCAGTACTTC
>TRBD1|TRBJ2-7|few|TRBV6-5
CASSYTLTGYSYEQYF
TGTGCCAGCAGTTACACCCTGACAGGGTACTCCTACGAGCAGTACTTC
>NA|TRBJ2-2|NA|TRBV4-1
CASSSTDLPGELFF
TGCGCCAGCAGTTCGACAGACCTCCCCGGGGAGCTGTTTTTT
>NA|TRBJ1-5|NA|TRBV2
CASSENFWGNQPQHF
TGTGCCAGCAGTGAAAATTTCTGGGGCAATCAGCCCCAGCATTTT
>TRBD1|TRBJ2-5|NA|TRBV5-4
CASSLTGGDVETQYF
TGTGCCAGCAGCTTAACAGGGGGCGATGTGGAGACCCAGTACTTC
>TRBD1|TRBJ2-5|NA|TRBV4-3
CASSRLTGDQETQYF
TGCGCCAGCAGCCGCCTAACAGGGGACCAAGAGACCCAGTACTTC